One and the same sample provided the 10 T cell receptor beta chains below, sequenced in a study of low-dose radiotherapy and immunotherapy resistance in tumors. Time point defined: after trial treatment. Treatment defined: LDRT plus nivolumab, ipilimumab, low-dose cyclophosphamide and aspirin (RACIN trial). TRAV and TRBV primers primed cDNA for both TCRalpha and TCRbeta. TCR amplification involved 20 PCR cycles with a constant-region primer and V-primer adapter. Using its own MiXCR run on the reads, TCRdb lists one record per CDR3 protein. The sample holds about 35,000 distinct CDR3 sequences, about a fifth seen once. The sequencing here drew on PBMCs, taken after low-dose radiotherapy plus immunotherapy. The receptor set was obtained from a female donor with ovarian cancer.

The table lists this clonotype with many counts. The chain uses TRBV7-3 and TRBJ1-1, with TRBD1 as a possible D gene (5 bases). CDR3 size: 15 residues. V was trimmed by 2 bases and J by 6 bases, leaving 16 bases between them. Germline V gene data show CDR1 as SGHTA and CDR2 as FQGTGA. CDR3 DNA sequence: TGTGCCAGCAGCTTATGGGGGACGATAGGGGCTGAAGCTTTCTTT. Translation gives CASSLWGTIGAEAFF.

Note on this clonotype: A far larger clone is only one base removed, so a read error is likely. The chain employs TRBV18 and TRBJ2-7; D not certain. Trimming stripped 4 bases from V and 7 bases from J, with 17 bases between. The CDR3 covers 14 residues. Germline CDR1 reads KGHSH; CDR2 reads LQKENI. Here the CDR3 reads CASSRLMVASEQYF. The CDR3 DNA is TGTGCCAGCTCACGGCTGATGGTGGCGTCTGAGCAGTACTTC. Full variable domain (missing parts from reference TRBV18 and TRBJ2-7): NAGVMQNPRHLVRRRGQEARLRCSPMKGHSHVYWYRQLPEEGLKFMVYLQKENIIDESGMPKERFSAEFPKEGPSILRIQQVVRGDSAAYFCASSRLMVASEQYFGPGTRLTVT.

This clonotype was counted many times. This rearrangement joins TRBV4-2 to TRBJ2-6; possible D gene TRBD2, 5 bases. Trimming stripped 1 base from V and 0 bases from J, with 10 bases between. Germline V gene data show CDR1 as LGHNA and CDR2 as YNFKEQ. CDR3 size: 17 residues. The chain's CDR3 is CASSQVGDYSGANVLTF. CDR3 bases: TGTGCCAGCAGCCAAGTCGGGGATTACTCTGGGGCCAACGTCCTGACTTTC.

The chain uses TRBV28 and TRBJ2-2; possibly TRBD1 for D (5 bases). The germline V gene encodes CDR1 MDHEN and CDR2 SYDVKM. Trimming cost V 8 bases and J 0 bases, with 16 bases left between them. This CDR3 comprises 16 residues. CDR3 sequence: CASRTTGASNTGELFF. The DNA for the CDR3 is TGTGCCAGCCGAACCACAGGAGCGTCGAACACCGGGGAGCTGTTTTTT.

This clonotype was seen just once. The chain links TRBV10-3 to TRBJ2-3; TRBD2 matches 10 bases. The junction had 8 bases not matched to a gene; V was cut back by 11 bases and J by 3 bases. This CDR3 is 14 amino acids long. Germline V lookup: CDR1 ENHRY, CDR2 SYGVKD. The CDR3 protein is CAPSSGSKTDTQYF. The CDR3 nucleotides are TGTGCCCCATCTAGCGGGAGCAAGACAGATACGCAGTATTTT.

This clonotype has more than one count but fewer than ten. J is TRBJ2-1 and V is TRBV10-3, with 9 bases that match TRBD2. J lost 10 bases, V lost 2 bases, and 9 bases had no gene match. Germline loops: CDR1 ENHRY, CDR2 SYGVKD. CDR3 length: 15 amino acids. The CDR3 reads CAISELSGGAGEQFF. Here the CDR3 DNA reads TGTGCCATCAGTGAGCTTAGCGGGGGCGCGGGGGAGCAGTTCTTC.

The rearrangement uses TRBV28 and TRBJ1-2; 12 nucleotides match TRBD1. CDR1 and CDR2 (germline): MDHEN, SYDVKM. V lost 2 bases and J lost 7; bases outside the gene matches: 5. The CDR3 covers 15 residues. Here the CDR3 reads CASSLPGTGGFGYTF. The DNA of the CDR3 is TGTGCCAGCAGTTTACCCGGGACAGGGGGCTTTGGCTACACCTTC.

This clonotype was counted at least ten times. The chain carries TRBV12-3 or TRBV12-4 and TRBJ2-7, with TRBD2 as a possible D gene (7 bases). Trimming stripped 0 bases from V and 5 bases from J, with 17 bases between. The CDR3 has 16 residues. In DNA, the CDR3 is TGTGCCAGCAGTTTAGCGTACGGCAGGGGAGGGAACGAGCAGTACTTC. Its protein product is CASSLAYGRGGNEQYF.

Many counts were recorded for this clonotype. This chain joins TRBV20-1 and TRBJ2-1, with TRBD2 identical over 8 bases. The CDR3 is 13 residues long. Losses at the gene ends were 2 bases for V and 9 bases for J; bases not matched to a gene: 6. From germline, CDR1 is DFQATT and CDR2 SNEGSKA (reference sequence). CDR3 coding DNA: TGCAGTGCTAGATTCCGGAGCGGGGGTGAGCAGTTCTTC. This sequence encodes CSARFRSGGEQFF.

This clonotype has ten or more counts. The chain combines TRBV7-3 with TRBJ1-1, with D unclear. V lost 2 bases to trimming and J lost 0 bases, with 10 bases between them. Germline CDR1 is SGHTA and CDR2 is FQGTGA. The CDR3 is 15 amino acids. The CDR3 DNA is TGTGCCAGCAGCTTAGGCGCGGGAGTGAACACTGAAGCTTTCTTT. Its translation: CASSLGAGVNTEAFF. Based on the CDR3 plus reference TRBV7-3 and TRBJ1-1, the full variable domain is GAGVSQTPSNKVTEKGKYVELRCDPISGHTALYWYRQSLGQGPEFLIYFQGTGAADDSGLPNDRFFAVRPEGSVSTLKIQRTERGDSAVYLCASSLGAGVNTEAFFGQGTRLTVV.